This T cell receptor beta chain was identified during a study of response to subunit inactivated influenza vaccine. Study-wide findings and caveats: Authors suggested each seasonal flu vaccination may recruit only limited numbers of new T cells.

This clonotype has at least ten counts. Its specificity is unknown. One entry per CDR3 protein results from TCRdb running MiXCR on the RT-PCR reads. The table has some 500,000 distinct CDR3 sequences, 16% seen once. V was pared by 7 bases and J by 6 bases, with 12 bases between. The CDR3 loop spans 12 amino acids. This specimen was CD4+ T cells sorted from PBMCs, taken roughly 24 months after vaccination. This chain links TRBV23-1 with TRBJ2-5; D may be TRBD1 or TRBD2 (5 bases each). TRBV23-1 is noted as an ORF with a role that remains uncertain. This receptor was identified in a man between 50 and 69 years old who received an inactivated influenza vaccine. The CDR3, as DNA: TGCGCCAGCACGGGGTGGGGGAAGACCCAGTACTTC. Encoded protein: CASTGWGKTQYF.